The present entry profiles one T cell receptor beta chain with its context. Antigen specificity is unknown. In the PCR, 60 Vbeta and 13 Jbeta primers were used. In the authors' workflow: In a later analysis, of around 83 million unique beta chains, roughly 9.9 million appeared in at least two donors. Assay: immunoSEQ multiplex PCR; the TCRdb copy retains only in-frame clones and omits some. V and J calls and clone size are as listed in that table; D and trimming were resolved from the DNA. Of 150,000 to 200,000 clones in the sample, 80% were seen once. These data belong to a study of cytomegalovirus exposure and HLA in healthy donors. The CDR3 length is 16 residues. V gave up 6 bases and J gave up 5 bases, with 19 bases separating them. Germline assignment: CDR1 MNHEY and CDR2 SMNVEV (reference sequence). Study-level points and caveats: Three CMV-associated chains proved CMV antigen-specific in vitro. It was 150 to 200 TCR beta chains that were listed as cytomegalovirus-associated. In a later analysis, productive TCRs from donors in an Asian-associated ancestry cluster reportedly carried fewer N-insertions than the cohort mean.

The clonotype originates from a man younger than 45 in good health and CMV-seropositive. The chain is built from TRBV27 and TRBJ2-2, with a weak D call TRBD2 (6 bases). The sequenced sample was PBMCs. The CDR3 sequence: CASSLLGVGGTGELFF. CDR3 bases: TGTGCCAGCAGCCTGTTGGGCGTGGGGGGAACCGGGGAGCTGTTTTTT.